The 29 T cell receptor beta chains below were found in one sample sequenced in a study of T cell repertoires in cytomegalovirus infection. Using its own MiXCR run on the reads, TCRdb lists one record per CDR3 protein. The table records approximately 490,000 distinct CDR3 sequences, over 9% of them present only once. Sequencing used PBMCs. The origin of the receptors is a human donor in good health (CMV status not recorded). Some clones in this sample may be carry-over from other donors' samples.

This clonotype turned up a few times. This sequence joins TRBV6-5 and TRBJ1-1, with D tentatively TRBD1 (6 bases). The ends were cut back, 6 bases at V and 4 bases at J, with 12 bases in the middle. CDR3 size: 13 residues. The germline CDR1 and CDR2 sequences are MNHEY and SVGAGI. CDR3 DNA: TGTGCCAGCAGAGGGGGAAGCTTCACTGAAGCTTTCTTT. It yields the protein CASRGGSFTEAFF.

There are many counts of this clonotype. The CDR3 loop reads CASSLEVGRAIETQYF. CDR3 DNA: TGTGCCAGCAGCTTAGAGGTTGGCAGGGCGATCGAGACCCAGTACTTC. The chain employs TRBV7-9 and TRBJ2-5, with a weak D call TRBD1 (5 bases). V lost 1 base and J lost 5, with 17 bases in between. The CDR3 extends over 16 amino acids. Germline V gene sequence: CDR1 SEHNR, CDR2 FQNEAQ (reference sequence). Using reference TRBV7-9 and TRBJ2-5 for the parts outside the CDR3, the full variable domain is DTGVSQNPRHKITKRGQNVTFRCDPISEHNRLYWYRQTLGQGPEFLTYFQNEAQLEKSRLLSDRFSAERPKGSFSTLEIQRTEQGDSAMYLCASSLEVGRAIETQYFGPGTRLLVL.

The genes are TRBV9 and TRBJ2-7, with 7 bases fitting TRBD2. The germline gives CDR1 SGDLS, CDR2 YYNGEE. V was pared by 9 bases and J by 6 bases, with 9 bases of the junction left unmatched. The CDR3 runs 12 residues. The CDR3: CATGAGEGEQYF. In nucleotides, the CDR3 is TGTGCCACCGGGGCGGGAGAAGGCGAGCAGTACTTC. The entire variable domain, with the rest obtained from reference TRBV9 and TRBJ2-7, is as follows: DSGVTQTPKHLITATGQRVTLRCSPRSGDLSVYWYQQSLDQGLQFLIQYYNGEERAKGNILERFSAQQFPDLHSELNLSSLELGDSALYFCATGAGEGEQYFGPGTRLTVT.

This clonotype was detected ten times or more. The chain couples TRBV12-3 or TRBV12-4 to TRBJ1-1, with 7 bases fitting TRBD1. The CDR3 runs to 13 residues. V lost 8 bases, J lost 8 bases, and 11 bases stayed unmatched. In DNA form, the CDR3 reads TGTGCCAGCTTCAGGGGGTCCCGGGGCGAAGCTTTCTTT. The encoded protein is CASFRGSRGEAFF.

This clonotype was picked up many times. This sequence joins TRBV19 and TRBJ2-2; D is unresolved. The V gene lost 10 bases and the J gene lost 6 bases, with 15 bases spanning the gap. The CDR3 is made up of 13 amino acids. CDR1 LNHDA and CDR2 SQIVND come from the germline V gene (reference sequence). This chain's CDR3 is CAIGPEGPGELFF. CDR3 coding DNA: TGTGCCATCGGTCCGGAAGGGCCCGGGGAGCTGTTTTTT.

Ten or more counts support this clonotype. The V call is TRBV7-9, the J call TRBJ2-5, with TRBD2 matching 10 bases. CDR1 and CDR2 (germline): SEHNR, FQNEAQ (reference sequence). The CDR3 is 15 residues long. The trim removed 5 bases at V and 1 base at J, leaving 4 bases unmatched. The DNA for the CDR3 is TGTGCCAGCAGCGTTAGCGGGGGGCCCCAAGAGACCCAGTACTTC. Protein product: CASSVSGGPQETQYF.

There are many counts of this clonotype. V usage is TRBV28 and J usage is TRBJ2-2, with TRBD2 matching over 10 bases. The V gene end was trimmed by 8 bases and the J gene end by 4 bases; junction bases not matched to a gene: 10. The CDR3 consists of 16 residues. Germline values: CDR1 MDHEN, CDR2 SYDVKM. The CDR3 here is CASQLAGARGTGELFF. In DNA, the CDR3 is TGTGCCAGCCAGCTAGCGGGAGCGCGGGGCACCGGGGAGCTGTTTTTT.

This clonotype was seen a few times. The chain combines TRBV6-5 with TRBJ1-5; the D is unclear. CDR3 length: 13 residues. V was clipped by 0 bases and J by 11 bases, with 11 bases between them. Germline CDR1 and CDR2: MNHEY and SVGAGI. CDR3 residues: CASSYSGSSAQHF. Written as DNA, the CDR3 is TGTGCCAGCAGTTACTCCGGATCCTCGGCCCAGCATTTT.

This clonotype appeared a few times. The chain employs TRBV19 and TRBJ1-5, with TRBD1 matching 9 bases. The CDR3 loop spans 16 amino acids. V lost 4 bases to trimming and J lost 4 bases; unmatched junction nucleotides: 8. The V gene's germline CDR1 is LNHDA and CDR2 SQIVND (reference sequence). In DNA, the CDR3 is TGTGCCAGTAGTAAACAGGGGGCGGGTCAAAATCAGCCCCAGCATTTT. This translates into CASSKQGAGQNQPQHF.

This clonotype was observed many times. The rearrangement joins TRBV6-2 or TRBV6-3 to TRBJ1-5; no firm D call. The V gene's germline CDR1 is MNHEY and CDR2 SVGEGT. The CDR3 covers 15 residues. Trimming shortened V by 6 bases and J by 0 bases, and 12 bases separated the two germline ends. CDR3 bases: TGTGCCAGCAGACCTGGACGGTATAGCAATCAGCCCCAGCATTTT. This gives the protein CASRPGRYSNQPQHF.

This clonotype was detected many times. The CDR3 loop is CASSDPTGSSYNEQFF. DNA of the CDR3: TGTGCCAGCAGCGATCCGACAGGGAGCTCCTACAATGAGCAGTTCTTC. J is TRBJ2-1 and V is TRBV7-9, with TRBD1 matching over 7 bases. Germline CDR1 SEHNR, CDR2 FQNEAQ (reference sequence). J lost 0 bases, V lost 5 bases, and 7 bases had no gene match. The CDR3 loop spans 16 amino acids. Full variable domain (missing parts from reference TRBV7-9 and TRBJ2-1): DTGVSQNPRHKITKRGQNVTFRCDPISEHNRLYWYRQTLGQGPEFLTYFQNEAQLEKSRLLSDRFSAERPKGSFSTLEIQRTEQGDSAMYLCASSDPTGSSYNEQFFGPGTRLTVL.

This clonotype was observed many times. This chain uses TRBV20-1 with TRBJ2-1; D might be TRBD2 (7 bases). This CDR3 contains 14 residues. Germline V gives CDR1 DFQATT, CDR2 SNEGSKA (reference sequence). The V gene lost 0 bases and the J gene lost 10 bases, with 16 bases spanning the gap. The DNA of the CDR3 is TGCAGTGCTAGAGATGGAGGGAGGGGGGGCGAGCAGTTCTTC. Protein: CSARDGGRGGEQFF.

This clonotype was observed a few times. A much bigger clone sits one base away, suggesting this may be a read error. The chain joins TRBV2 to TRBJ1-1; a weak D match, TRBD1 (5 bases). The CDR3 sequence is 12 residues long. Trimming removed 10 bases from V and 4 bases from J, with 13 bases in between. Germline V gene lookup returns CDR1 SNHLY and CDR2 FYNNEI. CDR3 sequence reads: CANSRDLTEAFF. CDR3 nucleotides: TGTGCCAACTCCCGGGACCTCACTGAAGCTTTCTTT.

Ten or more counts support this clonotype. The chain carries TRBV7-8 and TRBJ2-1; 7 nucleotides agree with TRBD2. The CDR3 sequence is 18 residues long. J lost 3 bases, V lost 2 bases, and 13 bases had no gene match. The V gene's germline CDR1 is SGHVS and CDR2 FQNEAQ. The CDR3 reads CASSLLVKWLAVYNEQFF. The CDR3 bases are TGTGCCAGCAGCTTATTGGTAAAATGGCTAGCGGTCTACAATGAGCAGTTCTTC.

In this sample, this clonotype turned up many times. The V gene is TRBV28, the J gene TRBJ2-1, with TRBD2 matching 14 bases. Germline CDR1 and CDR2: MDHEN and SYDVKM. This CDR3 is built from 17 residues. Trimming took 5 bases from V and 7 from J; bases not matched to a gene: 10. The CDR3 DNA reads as TGTGCCAGCAGTCCTCCGGGACTAGCGGGAGATCGTAATGAGCAGTTCTTC. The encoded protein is CASSPPGLAGDRNEQFF.

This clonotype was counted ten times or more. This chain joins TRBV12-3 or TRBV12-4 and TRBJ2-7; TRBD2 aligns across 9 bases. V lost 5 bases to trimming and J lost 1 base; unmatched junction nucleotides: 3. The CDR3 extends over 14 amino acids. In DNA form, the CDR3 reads TGTGCCAGCAGTGTTAGCGGGAGATCCTACGAGCAGTACTTC. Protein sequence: CASSVSGRSYEQYF.

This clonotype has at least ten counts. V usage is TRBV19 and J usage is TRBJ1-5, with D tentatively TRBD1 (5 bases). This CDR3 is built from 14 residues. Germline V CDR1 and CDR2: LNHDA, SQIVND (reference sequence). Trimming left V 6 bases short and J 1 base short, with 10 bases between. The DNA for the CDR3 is TGTGCCAGTAGACAGACAGTGAGCAATCAGCCCCAGCATTTT. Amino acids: CASRQTVSNQPQHF.

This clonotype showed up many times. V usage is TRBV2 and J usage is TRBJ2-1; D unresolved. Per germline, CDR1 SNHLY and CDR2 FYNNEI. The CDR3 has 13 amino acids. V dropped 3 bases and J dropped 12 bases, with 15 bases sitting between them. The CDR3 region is CASSDDTRLGQFF. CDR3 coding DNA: TGTGCCAGCAGTGATGATACGAGACTTGGGCAGTTCTTC.

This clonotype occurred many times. CDR3 protein: CASSLEQGNQPQHF. CDR3 DNA: TGTGCCAGCAGCTTAGAGCAGGGTAATCAGCCCCAGCATTTT. The chain carries TRBV7-9 and TRBJ1-5; maybe TRBD1 (5 bases). The germline gives CDR1 SEHNR, CDR2 FQNEAQ (reference sequence). CDR3 length: 14 amino acids. V was trimmed by 1 base and J by 4 bases, leaving 8 bases between them.

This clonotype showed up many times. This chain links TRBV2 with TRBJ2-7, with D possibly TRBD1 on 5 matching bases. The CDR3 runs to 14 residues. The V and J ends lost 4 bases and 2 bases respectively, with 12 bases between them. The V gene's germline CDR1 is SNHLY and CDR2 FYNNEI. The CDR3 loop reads CASSAQQVTYEQYF. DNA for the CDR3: TGTGCCAGCAGTGCGCAACAGGTCACCTACGAGCAGTACTTC.

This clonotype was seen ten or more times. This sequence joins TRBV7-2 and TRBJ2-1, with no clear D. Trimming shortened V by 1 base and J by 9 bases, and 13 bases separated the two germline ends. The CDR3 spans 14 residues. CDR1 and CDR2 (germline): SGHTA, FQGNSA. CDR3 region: CASSLVVTSSEQFF. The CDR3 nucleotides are TGTGCCAGCAGCTTAGTAGTGACTTCGAGTGAGCAGTTCTTC.

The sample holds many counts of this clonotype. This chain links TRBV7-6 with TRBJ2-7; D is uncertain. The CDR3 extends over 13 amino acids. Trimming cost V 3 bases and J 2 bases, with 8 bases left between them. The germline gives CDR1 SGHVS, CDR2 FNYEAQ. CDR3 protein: CASSLSRTYEQYF. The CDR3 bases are TGTGCCAGCAGCTTGTCGCGGACCTACGAGCAGTACTTC.

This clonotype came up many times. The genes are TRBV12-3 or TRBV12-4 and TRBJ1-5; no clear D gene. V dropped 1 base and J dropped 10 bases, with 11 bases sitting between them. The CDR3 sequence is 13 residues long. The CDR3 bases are TGTGCCAGCAGTTTAGAGGCAATCAGCCCCCAGCATTTT. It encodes CASSLEAISPQHF.

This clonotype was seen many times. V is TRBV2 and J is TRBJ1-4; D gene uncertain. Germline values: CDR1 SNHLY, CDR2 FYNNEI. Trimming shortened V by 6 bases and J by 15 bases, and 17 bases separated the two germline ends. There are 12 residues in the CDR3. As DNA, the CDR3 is TGTGCCAGCAGGCCGGACCGTCCGGCGATGTTTTTT. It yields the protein CASRPDRPAMFF. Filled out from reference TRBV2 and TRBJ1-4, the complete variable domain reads EPEVTQTPSHQVTQMGQEVILRCVPISNHLYFYWYRQILGQKVEFLVSFYNNEISEKSEIFDDQFSVERPDGSNFTLKIRSTKLEDSAMYFCASRPDRPAMFFGSGTQLSVL.

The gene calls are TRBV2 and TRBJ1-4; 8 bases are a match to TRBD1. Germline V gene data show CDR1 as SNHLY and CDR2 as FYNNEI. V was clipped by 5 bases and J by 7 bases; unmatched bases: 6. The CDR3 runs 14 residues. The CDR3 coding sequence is TGTGCCAGCAGTCAGGGGGCGAATAGTGAAAAACTGTTTTTT. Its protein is CASSQGANSEKLFF.

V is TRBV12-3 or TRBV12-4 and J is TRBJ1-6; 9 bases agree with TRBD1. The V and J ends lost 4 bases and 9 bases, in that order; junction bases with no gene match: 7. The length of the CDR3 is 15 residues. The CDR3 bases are TGTGCCAGCAGTTCCCCGACGACAGGGGGTTCACCCCTCCACTTT. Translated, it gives CASSSPTTGGSPLHF.

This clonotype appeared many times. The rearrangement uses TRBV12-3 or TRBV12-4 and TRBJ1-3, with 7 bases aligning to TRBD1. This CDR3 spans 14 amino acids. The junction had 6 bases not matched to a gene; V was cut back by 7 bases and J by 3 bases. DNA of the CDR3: TGTGCCAGCAATCAGGGGGTGCTTGGAAACACCATATATTTT. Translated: CASNQGVLGNTIYF.

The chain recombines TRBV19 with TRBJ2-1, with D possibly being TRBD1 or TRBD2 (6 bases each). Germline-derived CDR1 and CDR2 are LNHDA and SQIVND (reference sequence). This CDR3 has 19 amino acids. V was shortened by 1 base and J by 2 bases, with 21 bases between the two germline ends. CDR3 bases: TGTGCCAGTAGTATAGGTAGGGGGGCCTTTACCTTCCCCTACAATGAGCAGTTCTTC. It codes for CASSIGRGAFTFPYNEQFF.

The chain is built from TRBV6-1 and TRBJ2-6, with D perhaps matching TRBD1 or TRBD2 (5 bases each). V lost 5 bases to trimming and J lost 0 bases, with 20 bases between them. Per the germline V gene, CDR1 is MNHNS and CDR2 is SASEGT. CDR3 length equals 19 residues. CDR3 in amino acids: CASSRLGTPTSSGANVLTF. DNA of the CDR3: TGTGCCAGCAGTCGCCTCGGGACGCCGACGAGCTCTGGGGCCAACGTCCTGACTTTC.